The 5 T cell receptor beta chains presented below share a single source sample, sequenced in a study of T cell responses to AZD1222 COVID-19 vaccine. Method: immunoSEQ multiplex PCR; TCRdb's copy keeps in-frame clones and lacks some. Of approximately 120,000 clones in the sample, more than 80% were seen once. The specimen was peripheral blood, collected on day 0 of AZD1222 vaccination. These receptors were obtained from an adult in good health.

The chain has TRBV3-1 (or the pseudogene TRBV3-2) and TRBJ1-4; D remains ambiguous. Germline CDR1 and CDR2: LGHDT and YNNKEL (reference sequence). The CDR3 is 16 residues long. V was shortened by 0 bases and J by 2 bases, with 10 bases between the two germline ends. The CDR3 is CASSQDRSYTNEKLFF. For the CDR3, the DNA is TGTGCCAGCAGCCAAGATAGAAGTTACACTAATGAAAAACTGTTTTTT.

The chain links TRBV7-2 to TRBJ2-5; D perhaps matches TRBD1 (6 bases). Trimming removed 5 bases from V and 0 bases from J, with 13 bases in between. The CDR3 is made up of 15 amino acids. Germline CDR1 SGHTA, CDR2 FQGNSA. CDR3 nucleotides: TGTGCCAGCAGCCCAGGGACACCTTACCAAGAGACCCAGTACTTC. Residues: CASSPGTPYQETQYF.

This chain joins TRBV27 and TRBJ1-3, with 9 positions matching TRBD1. The V and J ends lost 2 bases and 4 bases, in that order; junction bases with no gene match: 3. Per germline, CDR1 MNHEY and CDR2 SMNVEV (reference sequence). The CDR3 totals 15 residues. The CDR3 DNA reads TGTGCCAGCAGTTTAGGGGGGACAGGGGGAAACACCATATATTTT. It is translated as CASSLGGTGGNTIYF.

The rearrangement joins TRBV11-3 to TRBJ2-2; D gene unclear. V dropped 1 base and J dropped 1 base, with 16 bases sitting between them. Germline-derived CDR1 and CDR2 are SGHNT and YENEEA. This CDR3 region has 18 residues. This CDR3 is CASSLAYGGRKNTGELFF. The DNA of the CDR3 is TGTGCCAGCAGCTTAGCATATGGCGGCAGAAAGAACACCGGGGAGCTGTTTTTT.

This chain connects TRBV12-3 or TRBV12-4 to TRBJ1-6, with D hard to call. The ends were cut back, 1 base at V and 9 bases at J, with 4 bases in the middle. CDR3 length: 12 residues. CDR3 coding DNA: TGTGCCAGCAGTTTAGGGGTTTCACCCCTCCACTTT. Amino acids: CASSLGVSPLHF.